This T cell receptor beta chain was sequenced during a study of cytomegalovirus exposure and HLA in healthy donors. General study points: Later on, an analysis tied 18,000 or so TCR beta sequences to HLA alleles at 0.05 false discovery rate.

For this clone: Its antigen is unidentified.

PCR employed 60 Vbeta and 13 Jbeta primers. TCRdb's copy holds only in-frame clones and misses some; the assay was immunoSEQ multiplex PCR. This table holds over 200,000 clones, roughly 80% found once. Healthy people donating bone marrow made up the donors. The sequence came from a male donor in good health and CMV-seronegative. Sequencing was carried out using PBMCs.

CDR3 residues: CASSTGGAGELFF. The CDR3, as DNA: TGCGCCAGCAGTACAGGAGGGGCAGGGGAGCTGTTTTTT. The chain employs TRBV5-1 and TRBJ2-2; tentative D call: TRBD2 (6 bases). There are 13 residues in the CDR3. The V gene lost 5 bases and the J gene lost 8 bases, with 13 bases spanning the gap. Germline V lookup: CDR1 SGHRS, CDR2 YFSETQ.